Listed below are T cell receptor beta chains from one sample, sequenced in a study of blood T cell repertoires in COVID-19. Using immunoSEQ multiplex PCR, the repertoire was profiled, and TCRdb retains in-frame clones only, with some absent. This sample has just under 90,000 clones, with about 88% found just once. The specimen sequenced was peripheral blood. Receptors were obtained from a woman aged 80 or older with acute or convalescent COVID-19. The CDR3 runs from the conserved cysteine through the conserved F or W. Only part of the rows carry a size: once, few, many, or a class if the clone is expanded.

J | size | V | CDR3
TRBJ2-1 | once | TRBV19 | CASMVQGAGEQFF
TRBJ1-5 | . | TRBV19 | CASSPRAGPQPQHF
TRBJ1-6 | . | TRBV2 | CASNRLGSSYNSPLHF
TRBJ2-7 | . | TRBV5-1 | CASSPNPSGNYEQYF
TRBJ2-7 | . | TRBV30 | CAWSVRVLAGAYYSYEQYF
TRBJ2-1 | . | TRBV3-1/TRBV3-2 | CASSQEGGLAAEQFF
TRBJ2-7 | . | TRBV4-2 | CASSQQQGGKPYEQYF
TRBJ1-4 | . | TRBV9 | CASSVRGHNEKLFF
TRBJ2-3 | . | TRBV7-2 | CASSSTTSPNTQYF
TRBJ2-6 | once | TRBV15 | CATSSFSGFSGANVLTF
TRBJ1-2 | . | TRBV11-2 | CASSLSDRLYGYTF
TRBJ2-3 | . | TRBV5-4 | CASRLRVVGGTDTQYF
TRBJ1-5 | . | TRBV28 | CASSSPGQGASSNQPQHF
TRBJ1-1 | . | TRBV30 | CASEITEAFF
TRBJ1-2 | . | TRBV2 | CASSELDPGGANYGYTF
TRBJ1-1 | . | TRBV29-1 | CSAGQLNTEAFF
TRBJ1-1 | few | TRBV6-2/TRBV6-3 | CASSFPRGGDTEAFF
TRBJ1-2 | . | TRBV11-3 | CASSSGQGSGYTF
TRBJ1-1 | . | TRBV7-2 | CASSLDPVGTEAFF
TRBJ2-1 | . | TRBV28 | CASITPAGGPANEQFF
TRBJ1-2 | . | TRBV29-1 | CSALRDRGSYGYTF
TRBJ1-6 | . | TRBV6-1 | CASSDGNYGPLHF
TRBJ2-5 | . | TRBV4-3 | CASSQGLAGGSTQYF
TRBJ2-3 | . | TRBV6-2/TRBV6-3 | CASSDIPVDTQYF
TRBJ1-1 | . | TRBV10-3 | CAISETVSEAFF
TRBJ1-6 | . | TRBV28 | CASSLFGTGLPSPLHF
TRBJ1-2 | few | TRBV5-1 | CASSSGQNYGYTF
TRBJ1-5 | . | TRBV18 | CARSRQSIYQPQHF
TRBJ1-1 | . | TRBV2 | CARGGTRVEAFF
TRBJ1-5 | . | TRBV20-1 | CSASRDRDNQPQHF
TRBJ1-2 | . | TRBV7-9 | CASSLEGSGDYGYTF
TRBJ1-1 | . | TRBV27 | CASSPRSTPGTEAFF
TRBJ2-3 | . | TRBV7-3 | CASSRLAGSTDTQYF
TRBJ1-6 | . | TRBV7-2 | CASSLGALRALHF
TRBJ1-4 | . | TRBV4-1 | CASSQSQVDPEKLFF
TRBJ1-6 | . | TRBV28 | CASSLVTGAKGLNSPLHF
TRBJ2-1 | . | TRBV27 | CASSPGTSGIEQFF
TRBJ2-7 | . | TRBV28 | CASSFLGDLSYEQYF
TRBJ2-7 | . | TRBV28 | CASSLQSPNEQYF
TRBJ2-1 | . | TRBV7-9 | CASSLMSAQDEQFF
TRBJ1-2 | . | TRBV7-9 | CASRPAEGYGYTF
TRBJ1-2 | . | TRBV7-2 | CASSFAGTGGFGYTF
TRBJ1-4 | . | TRBV29-1 | CSALGHASGVEKLFF
TRBJ1-1 | . | TRBV9 | CASSVQGWSTEAFF
TRBJ1-4 | . | TRBV20-1 | CSASGRGEKLFF
TRBJ2-1 | . | TRBV14 | CASSRGLGNEQFF
TRBJ2-1 | . | TRBV11-2 | CASSLGLAEYNEQFF
TRBJ2-2 | . | TRBV2 | CASSRTGPRGDTGELFF
TRBJ1-4 | . | TRBV5-1 | CASSLAGTTNEKLFF
TRBJ2-1 | . | TRBV27 | CASSPPAGATSNEQFF